The 18 T cell receptor beta chains in this list originate from one sample, sequenced in a study of vaccination and CD4 T cells after COVID-19. Treatment noted: roughly ten-day PBMC culture with coronavirus spike peptide pools or control peptides (ViraFEST assay). An Oncomine TCR Beta short-read assay was used to sequence the DNA from cultured CD4+ T cells. TCRdb re-called the PCR reads through MiXCR, storing one row per CDR3 protein. The sample yields 15,000 to 20,000 distinct CDR3 sequences, 58% seen once. No antigen has been assigned to these receptors. The specimen was CD4+ T cells from blood, cultured in vitro, collected before SARS-CoV-2 vaccination. The receptor set was obtained from a human donor who had recovered from COVID-19.

The chain uses TRBV28 and TRBJ1-5; tentatively, D is TRBD1 (5 bases). Between the trimmed V and J ends, which lost 7 bases and 5 bases, there was a span of 18 bases. The length of the CDR3 is 15 residues. CDR1 is MDHEN, CDR2 SYDVKM, per germline. CDR3 bases: TGTGCCAGCATTTGGGAGGGGAACCTGCATCAGCCCCAGCATTTT. Protein product: CASIWEGNLHQPQHF.

This chain links TRBV11-1 with TRBJ2-6; possible D gene TRBD1, 5 bases. Trimming stripped 1 base from V and 0 bases from J, with 10 bases between. The CDR3 is 17 amino acids. Germline-derived CDR1 and CDR2 are SGHAT and FQDESV (reference sequence). The CDR3 reads CASSLEQAYSGANVLTF. DNA of the CDR3: TGTGCCAGCAGCTTAGAACAGGCCTACTCTGGGGCCAACGTCCTGACTTTC.

This chain uses TRBV2 with TRBJ1-2; D unclear. The CDR3 is made up of 14 amino acids. Germline V gene lookup returns CDR1 SNHLY and CDR2 FYNNEI. Trimming removed 2 bases at V and 3 bases at J, with 10 bases between. CDR3 region: CASSESWGDYGYTF. The CDR3 coding sequence is TGTGCCAGCAGTGAATCGTGGGGAGACTATGGCTACACCTTC.

The V call is TRBV9, the J call TRBJ2-3; possibly TRBD2 for D (6 bases). Germline CDR1 is SGDLS and CDR2 is YYNGEE. This CDR3 has 15 residues. With 2 bases removed from V and 7 bases from J, the gap between germline ends came to 17 bases. The CDR3 sequence is CASSVAGPPQNTQYF. As DNA, the CDR3 is TGTGCCAGCAGCGTCGCGGGACCCCCGCAGAATACGCAGTATTTT.

This clonotype has a handful of counts. CDR3 protein: CASSLDSGGKTQYF. CDR3 in DNA: TGTGCCAGCAGCTTGGACTCAGGGGGAAAGACCCAGTACTTC. This chain joins TRBV5-4 and TRBJ2-5; TRBD1 aligns across 7 bases. The V segment lost 0 bases and the J segment 6 bases; nucleotides outside the gene matches: 5. Per the germline V gene, CDR1 is SGHNT and CDR2 is YYREEE (reference sequence). The CDR3 runs to 14 residues.

The chain carries TRBV11-1 and TRBJ2-4; TRBD2 matches 7 bases. CDR1 SGHAT and CDR2 FQDESV come from the germline V gene (reference sequence). V dropped 1 base and J dropped 0; count of bases not matched to a gene: 3. There are 16 residues in the CDR3. Here the CDR3 reads CASSLEGGRAKNIQYF. The CDR3 DNA reads TGTGCCAGCAGCTTAGAGGGAGGGAGAGCCAAAAACATTCAGTACTTC.

V is TRBV6-1 and J is TRBJ1-1; D is unresolved. V lost 8 bases and J lost 1, with 5 bases in between. Germline assignment: CDR1 MNHNS and CDR2 SASEGT. The CDR3 contains 11 residues. The DNA for the CDR3 is TGTGCCAGCTCAAGGAACACTGAAGCTTTCTTT. The encoded protein is CASSRNTEAFF.

This clonotype was detected only a few times. The chain is built from TRBV20-1 and TRBJ1-5; 7 bases agree with TRBD1. The germline CDR1 and CDR2 sequences are DFQATT and SNEGSKA (reference sequence). V shed 1 base and J 4 bases; nucleotides not matched to a gene: 4. The CDR3 is 14 amino acids. Here the CDR3 DNA reads TGCAGTGCTAGAGGACAGGGCGGAAATCAGCCCCAGCATTTT. Protein: CSARGQGGNQPQHF.

This clonotype was counted a few times. This chain uses TRBV7-3 with TRBJ2-5; 10 bases line up with TRBD2. This CDR3 comprises 14 residues. The trim removed 0 bases at V and 5 bases at J, leaving 0 bases unmatched. The germline V gene encodes CDR1 SGHTA and CDR2 FQGTGA. The DNA of the CDR3 is TGTGCCAGCAGCTTAACGGGACTAGCGGAGACCCAGTACTTC. Its protein is CASSLTGLAETQYF.

This clonotype was observed a handful of times. V is TRBV20-1 and J is TRBJ1-2, with D perhaps TRBD1 (5 bases). The CDR3 is made up of 15 amino acids. Germline CDR1 DFQATT, CDR2 SNEGSKA (reference sequence). Trimming cost V 6 bases and J 4 bases, with 21 bases left between them. CDR3 coding DNA: TGCAGTGCAAGCCGCTTAGGGGCTTCGGGCTATGGCTACACCTTC. Translated: CSASRLGASGYGYTF.

The CDR3 nucleotides read TGTGCCAGCAGCCCAACGTTCCCGCCTAACTATGGCTACACCTTC. This codes for CASSPTFPPNYGYTF. The V gene is TRBV5-4, the J gene TRBJ1-2, with unresolved D. V was shortened by 4 bases and J by 0 bases, with 13 bases between the two germline ends. Per germline, CDR1 SGHNT and CDR2 YYREEE (reference sequence). This CDR3 is 15 amino acids long. Using reference TRBV5-4 and TRBJ1-2 for the parts outside the CDR3, the full variable domain is ETGVTQSPTHLIKTRGQQVTLRCSSQSGHNTVSWYQQALGQGPQFIFQYYREEENGRGNFPPRFSGLQFPNYSSELNVNALELDDSALYLCASSPTFPPNYGYTFGSGTRLTVV.

The chain uses TRBV5-1 and TRBJ2-7; 8 bases are shared with TRBD2. Germline CDR1 reads SGHRS; CDR2 reads YFSETQ. V shed 0 bases and J 2 bases; nucleotides not matched to a gene: 13. The length of the CDR3 is 18 residues. The CDR3 loop reads CASSLGWGAAGGAYEQYF. In DNA form, the CDR3 reads TGCGCCAGCAGCTTGGGTTGGGGCGCTGCGGGAGGAGCCTACGAGCAGTACTTC.

This chain joins TRBV7-8 and TRBJ2-2; TRBD2 aligns across 7 bases. The ends lost 3 bases at V and 4 bases at J; junction bases unmatched: 11. Germline lookup yields CDR1 SGHVS and CDR2 FQNEAQ. The CDR3 runs to 17 residues. The chain's CDR3 is CASSFGSGLAVTGELFF. In nucleotides, the CDR3 is TGTGCCAGCAGCTTCGGGAGTGGGCTAGCGGTCACCGGGGAGCTGTTTTTT.

The V call is TRBV28, the J call TRBJ2-1; no firm D call. CDR3 size: 14 residues. Germline lookup yields CDR1 MDHEN and CDR2 SYDVKM. Deletions cut 3 bases from V and 7 bases from J, with 13 bases between. Written as DNA, the CDR3 is TGTGCCAGCAGTTTTCGTCTCGAAGCGAATGAGCAGTTCTTC. It translates to CASSFRLEANEQFF. Full variable domain (outside the CDR3, taken from reference TRBV28 and TRBJ2-1): DVKVTQSSRYLVKRTGEKVFLECVQDMDHENMFWYRQDPGLGLRLIYFSYDVKMKEKGDIPEGYSVSREKKERFSLILESASTNQTSMYLCASSFRLEANEQFFGPGTRLTVL.

The chain uses TRBV20-1 and TRBJ1-6, with D maybe TRBD1 (6 bases). This CDR3 has 15 residues. Trimming removed 0 bases from V and 11 bases from J, with 17 bases in between. CDR1 is DFQATT and CDR2 is SNEGSKA in the germline V gene (reference sequence). The DNA of the CDR3 is TGCAGTGCTAGAGATCCACAGGGCCCCTCTGCACCCCTCCACTTT. This sequence encodes CSARDPQGPSAPLHF.

This clonotype appeared a few times. The J gene is TRBJ1-2, the V gene TRBV6-2 or TRBV6-3; 8 positions match TRBD1. This CDR3 spans 13 amino acids. CDR1 and CDR2 from the germline V gene are MNHEY and SVGEGT. The V gene end was trimmed by 6 bases and the J gene end by 5 bases; junction bases not matched to a gene: 5. CDR3 in amino acids: CASRMTGEYGYTF. The CDR3 DNA follows: TGTGCCAGCAGGATGACAGGGGAATATGGCTACACCTTC.

This clonotype occurred once. The rearrangement links TRBV27 to TRBJ2-7, with D uncertain. Trimming shortened V by 5 bases and J by 3 bases, and 5 bases separated the two germline ends. The CDR3 contains 11 residues. Germline loops: CDR1 MNHEY, CDR2 SMNVEV (reference sequence). DNA for the CDR3: TGTGCCAGCAGTAACGGCTACGAGCAGTACTTC. Protein sequence: CASSNGYEQYF.

The chain carries TRBV15 and TRBJ1-2; D call uncertain. The germline V gene has CDR1 LNHNV and CDR2 YYDKDF (reference sequence). This CDR3 region has 14 residues. Between the trimmed V and J ends, which lost 0 bases and 7 bases, there was a span of 12 bases. The CDR3 DNA reads as TGTGCCACCAGCAGAGATTATAGGGTAACTGGCTACACCTTC. This gives the protein CATSRDYRVTGYTF.